The 2 T cell receptor beta chains in this list originate from one sample, sequenced in a study of shared clonotypes between healthy human individuals. This table comes from immunoSEQ multiplex PCR, and its TCRdb copy is limited to in-frame clones, with some not included. This table holds roughly 1,100,000 clones, around 76% found once. Sequenced input: memory CD4+ T cells sorted from blood. Subset specified: CD45RA-negative fraction. The receptors were gathered from a man between 18 and 35 years old in good health.

Comment on this clone: Other DNA sequences from this sample encode an identical CDR3 as well. This chain connects TRBV7-2 to TRBJ2-5; a weak D match, TRBD2 (6 bases). CDR1 and CDR2 (germline): SGHTA, FQGNSA. The ends were cut back, 3 bases at V and 4 bases at J, with 9 bases in the middle. CDR3 length equals 13 residues. CDR3 sequence: CASSLGGRETQYF. DNA for the CDR3: TGTGCCAGCAGCTTGGGAGGAAGAGAGACCCAGTACTTC.

The genes are TRBV4-2 and TRBJ1-1; 9 bases fit TRBD1. The trim removed 4 bases at V and 1 base at J, leaving 4 bases unmatched. Germline V gives CDR1 LGHNA, CDR2 YNFKEQ. The CDR3 is made up of 15 amino acids. The CDR3 loop reads CASSRETGGNTEAFF. CDR3 sequence (DNA): TGTGCCAGCAGCCGGGAGACAGGGGGGAACACTGAAGCTTTCTTT.